These T cell receptor beta chains were read from a single sample in a study of CD8+ T cells in alopecia areata. The method was immunoSEQ multiplex PCR; TCRdb's version includes in-frame clones alone and lacks a portion of them. This table holds over 150,000 clones, 56% found once. The sample taken for sequencing was CD8+ T cells sorted from blood. The receptors were sampled from a human donor in good health. The CDR3 runs from the conserved cysteine through the conserved F or W. The D gene is left open where the match is weak. Some rows mark clone size as missing; the rest say once, few, many or name a class of expanded clone.

J gene	clone size	D gene	V gene	CDR3 protein	CDR3 DNA
TRBJ2-3	.	.	TRBV29-1	CSVETGRGTQYF	TGCAGCGTCGAAACGGGCCGCGGTACGCAGTATTTT
TRBJ1-2	.	.	TRBV7-9	CASSPDGGYGYTF	TGTGCCAGCAGCCCCGACGGAGGTTATGGCTACACCTTC
TRBJ1-2	few	.	TRBV19	CASSAPDRFNGYTF	TGTGCCAGTAGTGCCCCGGACCGCTTCAACGGCTACACCTTC
TRBJ2-5	once	.	TRBV11-2	CASSYLRDPRWGTQYF	TGTGCCAGCAGCTACCTACGGGATCCTAGATGGGGGACCCAGTACTTC
TRBJ1-1	.	.	TRBV29-1	CSVEVLGQNTEAFF	TGCAGCGTTGAAGTGTTGGGACAGAACACTGAAGCTTTCTTT
TRBJ2-1	.	.	TRBV9	CASSVGTEQFF	TGTGCCAGCAGCGTCGGGACTGAGCAGTTCTTC
TRBJ2-1	.	.	TRBV29-1	CSVEDLSGTRSSYNEQFF	TGCAGCGTTGAAGATCTCTCAGGGACAAGGAGCTCCTACAATGAGCAGTTCTTC
TRBJ2-7	few	TRBD1	TRBV19	CASSAGQGSYEQYF	TGTGCCAGTAGTGCCGGACAGGGATCCTACGAGCAGTACTTC
TRBJ1-6	.	.	TRBV19	CACALAVNSPLHF	TGTGCCTGCGCCCTGGCGGTAAATTCACCCCTCCACTTT
TRBJ1-1	few	.	TRBV7-9	CASSSKQGNTEAFF	TGTGCCAGCAGCTCAAAACAGGGGAACACTGAAGCTTTCTTT
TRBJ2-5	.	.	TRBV6-6	CASSSILQGGETQYF	TGTGCCAGCAGTTCAATACTGCAGGGCGGCGAGACCCAGTACTTC
TRBJ2-5	.	TRBD2	TRBV2	CASSEAKRGGDDF	TGTGCCAGCAGTGAAGCGAAGCGGGGGGGCGATGACTTC
TRBJ1-4	.	.	TRBV4-1	CASSSGSRAEKLFF	TGCGCCAGCAGCTCAGGGTCCAGGGCAGAAAAACTGTTTTTT
TRBJ2-7	.	TRBD1	TRBV29-1	CSVSSVGQGTYEQYF	TGCAGCGTTTCCAGTGTGGGACAGGGGACCTACGAGCAGTACTTC
TRBJ2-7	.	.	TRBV5-6	CASSLGQGVYEQYF	TGTGCCAGCAGCTTGGGGCAGGGAGTCTACGAGCAGTACTTC
TRBJ2-7	.	TRBD1	TRBV5-4	CASSSFRGQGYEQYF	TGTGCCAGCAGCAGCTTCCGGGGACAGGGATACGAGCAGTACTTC
TRBJ2-2	few	TRBD1	TRBV2	CACGTGPNTGELFF	TGTGCCTGCGGGACAGGACCGAACACCGGGGAGCTGTTTTTT
TRBJ2-7	.	.	TRBV29-1	CSVISPNRVGNEQYF	TGCAGCGTGATCTCCCCGAACAGGGTTGGGAACGAGCAGTACTTC
TRBJ2-5	.	.	TRBV7-2	CASSLAGQGPTGRETQYF	TGTGCCAGCAGCCTCGCGGGGCAGGGGCCCACCGGTCGAGAGACCCAGTACTTC
TRBJ1-5	once	.	TRBV13	CASSLGPDGNQPQHF	TGTGCCAGCAGCTTAGGGCCAGACGGCAATCAGCCCCAGCATTTT
TRBJ2-5	.	TRBD1	TRBV27	CASSSPDRRETQYF	TGTGCCAGCAGTTCCCCGGACAGGCGAGAGACCCAGTACTTC
TRBJ2-1	.	TRBD1	TRBV7-9	CASSSDGQGSYNEQFF	TGTGCCAGCAGCTCCGATGGACAGGGGTCCTACAATGAGCAGTTCTTC
TRBJ2-1	.	TRBD1	TRBV4-1	CASSPPQTGREQFF	TGCGCCAGCAGCCCCCCACAGACAGGGCGTGAGCAGTTCTTC
TRBJ2-7	.	TRBD1	TRBV6-5	CASSKNPGQHYEQYF	TGTGCCAGCAGTAAAAACCCGGGACAGCACTACGAGCAGTACTTC
TRBJ2-7	.	TRBD2	TRBV2	CASSGLAGGHEQYF	TGTGCCAGCAGCGGACTAGCGGGGGGCCACGAGCAGTACTTC
TRBJ1-1	.	.	TRBV5-6	CASSHTRSEAFF	TGTGCCAGCAGCCATACTAGGTCTGAAGCTTTCTTT
TRBJ2-5	.	TRBD2	TRBV5-6	CASSTPSGREETQYF	TGTGCCAGCAGCACACCTAGCGGGCGGGAAGAGACCCAGTACTTC
TRBJ2-3	.	TRBD2	TRBV4-1	CASSLSGSGGRADTQYF	TGCGCCAGCAGCCTATCTGGGAGCGGGGGCCGAGCAGATACGCAGTATTTT
TRBJ1-1	.	TRBD1	TRBV5-1	CASSIYRGLNTEAFF	TGCGCCAGCAGCATTTACAGGGGCCTGAACACTGAAGCTTTCTTT
TRBJ1-2	.	.	TRBV5-6	CASSLAQPIYGYTF	TGTGCCAGCAGCTTAGCACAGCCCATCTATGGCTACACCTTC
TRBJ2-7	few	.	TRBV4-1	CASSQEGAPYEQYF	TGCGCCAGCAGCCAAGAGGGTGCCCCCTACGAGCAGTACTTC
TRBJ2-6	.	.	TRBV29-1	CSVVGDSVSGANVLTF	TGCAGCGTTGTCGGGGACTCGGTCTCTGGGGCCAACGTCCTGACTTTC
TRBJ2-7	few	.	TRBV9	CASSTGGEQDEQYF	TGTGCCAGCAGCACCGGGGGAGAACAGGACGAGCAGTACTTC
TRBJ2-7	few	TRBD2	TRBV5-4	CASRPEGLAGFYEQYF	TGTGCCAGCAGACCCGAGGGGCTAGCGGGGTTCTACGAGCAGTACTTC
TRBJ1-6	few	.	TRBV7-8	CASSPGGNSPLHF	TGTGCCAGCAGCCCCGGGGGTAATTCACCCCTCCACTTT
TRBJ2-3	.	.	TRBV29-1	CSVEFVPSSTDTQYF	TGCAGCGTTGAATTCGTCCCCTCAAGCACAGATACGCAGTATTTT
TRBJ2-2	.	.	TRBV5-6	CASSLGVTGELFF	TGTGCCAGCAGCTTGGGGGTAACCGGGGAGCTGTTTTTT
TRBJ2-4	.	.	TRBV7-2	CASSLARAIRNIQYF	TGTGCCAGCAGCTTGGCGAGGGCGATCAGAAACATTCAGTACTTC
TRBJ2-7	.	.	TRBV7-8	CASSLDPGLSYEQYF	TGTGCCAGCAGCCTAGACCCGGGTCTTTCCTACGAGCAGTACTTC
TRBJ2-5	.	.	TRBV4-1	CASSQEQAGTGRTQYF	TGCGCCAGCAGCCAAGAACAGGCTGGCACCGGGCGGACCCAGTACTTC
TRBJ2-3	.	TRBD2	TRBV29-1	CSARLASTDTQYF	TGCAGCGCCCGACTAGCAAGCACAGATACGCAGTATTTT
TRBJ1-5	.	.	TRBV27	CASSLSSYSNQPQHF	TGTGCCAGCAGTTTGAGCAGCTATAGCAATCAGCCCCAGCATTTT
TRBJ2-2	.	.	TRBV5-4	CASSALGENTGELFF	TGTGCCAGCAGCGCACTGGGAGAGAACACCGGGGAGCTGTTTTTT
TRBJ2-1	few	.	TRBV19	CATHWGAGDNEQFF	TGTGCCACCCACTGGGGGGCGGGCGACAATGAGCAGTTCTTC
TRBJ2-3	few	.	TRBV14	CASSQEHWVDTQYF	TGTGCCAGCAGCCAAGAACATTGGGTAGATACGCAGTATTTT
TRBJ2-7	few	.	TRBV13	CASSALSYEQYF	TGTGCCAGCAGCGCCCTCTCCTACGAGCAGTACTTC
TRBJ1-6	few	.	TRBV4-2	CASSQDRGNSPLHF	TGTGCCAGCAGCCAAGATCGGGGTAATTCACCCCTCCACTTT
TRBJ1-5	.	.	TRBV4-1	CASSQVVGERDQPQHF	TGCGCCAGCAGCCAAGTAGTGGGAGAGAGGGATCAGCCCCAGCATTTT
TRBJ1-4	few	.	TRBV4-1	CASSPRTDNNEKLFF	TGCGCCAGCAGCCCCCGGACTGACAATAATGAAAAACTGTTTTTT
TRBJ1-2	.	.	TRBV27	CASSTGTLGYTF	TGTGCCAGCAGTACAGGGACCCTAGGCTACACCTTC
TRBJ2-5	few	.	TRBV29-1	CSVGETQYF	TGCAGCGTAGGAGAGACCCAGTACTTC
TRBJ2-7	.	.	TRBV7-8	CASRQMSSYEQYF	TGTGCCAGCCGACAGATGAGCTCCTACGAGCAGTACTTC
TRBJ2-7	.	TRBD1	TRBV29-1	CSAIETGAYEQYF	TGCAGCGCAATTGAGACAGGGGCCTACGAGCAGTACTTC
TRBJ2-7	.	TRBD1	TRBV2	CAARDRASYEQYF	TGTGCCGCCCGGGACAGGGCCTCCTACGAGCAGTACTTC
TRBJ2-5	.	.	TRBV6-5	CASRRQWTVEETQYF	TGTGCCAGCAGACGCCAGTGGACAGTCGAAGAGACCCAGTACTTC
TRBJ2-3	.	TRBD2	TRBV7-9	CASSSRLAADTQYF	TGTGCCAGCAGCTCCAGACTAGCCGCAGATACGCAGTATTTT
TRBJ2-1	many	TRBD2	TRBV14	CASSQDTSGGANEQFF	TGTGCCAGCAGCCAAGATACTAGCGGGGGGGCGAATGAGCAGTTCTTC
TRBJ2-5	once	.	TRBV4-1	CASSQGPGTQETQYF	TGCGCCAGCAGCCAAGGACCCGGGACCCAAGAGACCCAGTACTTC
TRBJ2-3	few	.	TRBV4-1	CASSQGGSSDTQYF	TGCGCCAGCAGCCAAGGTGGCTCGTCAGATACGCAGTATTTT